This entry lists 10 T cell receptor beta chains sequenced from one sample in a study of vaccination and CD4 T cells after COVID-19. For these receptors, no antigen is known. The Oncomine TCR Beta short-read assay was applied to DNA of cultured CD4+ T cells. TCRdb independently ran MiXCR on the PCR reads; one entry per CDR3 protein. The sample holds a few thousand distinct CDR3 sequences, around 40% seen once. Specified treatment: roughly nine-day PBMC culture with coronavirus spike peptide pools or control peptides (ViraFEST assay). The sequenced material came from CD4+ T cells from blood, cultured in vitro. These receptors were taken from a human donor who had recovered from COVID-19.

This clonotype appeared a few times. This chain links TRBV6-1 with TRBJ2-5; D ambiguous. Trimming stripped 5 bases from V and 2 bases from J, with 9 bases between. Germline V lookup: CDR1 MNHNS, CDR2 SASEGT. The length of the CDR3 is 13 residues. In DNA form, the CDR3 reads TGTGCCAGCAGTAAACAGCCACAAGAGACCCAGTACTTC. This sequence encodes CASSKQPQETQYF.

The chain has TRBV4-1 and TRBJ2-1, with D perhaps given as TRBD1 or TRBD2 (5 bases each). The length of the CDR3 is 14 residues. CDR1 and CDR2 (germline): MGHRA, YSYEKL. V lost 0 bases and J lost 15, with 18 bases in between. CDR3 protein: CASSQDRGYSGPFF. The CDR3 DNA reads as TGCGCCAGCAGCCAAGATAGAGGGTACTCGGGGCCGTTCTTC.

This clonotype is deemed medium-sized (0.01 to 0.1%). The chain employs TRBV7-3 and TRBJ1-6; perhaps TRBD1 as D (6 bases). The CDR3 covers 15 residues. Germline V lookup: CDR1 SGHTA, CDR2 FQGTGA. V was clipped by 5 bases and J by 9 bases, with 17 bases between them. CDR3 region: CASSPMGGLGSPLHF. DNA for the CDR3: TGTGCCAGCAGCCCTATGGGGGGCCTAGGTTCACCCCTCCACTTT.

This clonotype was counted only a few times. CDR3 nucleotide sequence: TGCAGTGCCCCCAGGACAGGGGGCAGAAATGAGCAGTTCTTC. It is translated as CSAPRTGGRNEQFF. The chain uses TRBV20-1 and TRBJ2-1; TRBD1 matches 11 bases. J gave up 7 bases and V 6 bases, and 8 bases lay outside the gene matches. The CDR3 contains 14 residues. The germline gives CDR1 DFQATT, CDR2 SNEGSKA (reference sequence).

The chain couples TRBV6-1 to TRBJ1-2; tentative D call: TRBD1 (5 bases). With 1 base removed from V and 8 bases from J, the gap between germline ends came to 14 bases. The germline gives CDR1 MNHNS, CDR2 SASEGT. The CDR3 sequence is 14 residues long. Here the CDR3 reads CASSEGREERGYTF. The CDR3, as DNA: TGTGCCAGCAGTGAAGGCAGGGAAGAGCGGGGCTACACCTTC.

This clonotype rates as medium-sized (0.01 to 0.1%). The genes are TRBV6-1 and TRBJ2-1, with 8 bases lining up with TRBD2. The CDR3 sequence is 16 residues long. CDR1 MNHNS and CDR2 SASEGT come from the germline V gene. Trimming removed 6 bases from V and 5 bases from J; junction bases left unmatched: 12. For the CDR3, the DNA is TGTGCCAGCAGCGGGGCGGGCGGGAGGACCCACAATGAGCAGTTCTTC. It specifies CASSGAGGRTHNEQFF.

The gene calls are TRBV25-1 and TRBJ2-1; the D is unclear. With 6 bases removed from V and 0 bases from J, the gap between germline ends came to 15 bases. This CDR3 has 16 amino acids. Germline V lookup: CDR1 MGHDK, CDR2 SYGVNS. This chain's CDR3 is CASSPADGSSYNEQFF. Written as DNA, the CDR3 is TGTGCCAGCAGCCCCGCCGACGGCAGCTCCTACAATGAGCAGTTCTTC. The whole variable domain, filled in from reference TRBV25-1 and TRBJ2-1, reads EADIYQTPRYLVIGTGKKITLECSQTMGHDKMYWYQQDPGMELHLIHYSYGVNSTEKGDLSSESTVSRIRTEHFPLTLESARPSHTSQYLCASSPADGSSYNEQFFGPGTRLTVL.

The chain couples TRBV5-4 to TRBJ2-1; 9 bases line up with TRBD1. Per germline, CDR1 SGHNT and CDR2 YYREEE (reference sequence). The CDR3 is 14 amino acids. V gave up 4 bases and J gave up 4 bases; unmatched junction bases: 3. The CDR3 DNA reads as TGTGCCAGCAGCCCGGACAGGGGATACAATGAGCAGTTCTTC. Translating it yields CASSPDRGYNEQFF. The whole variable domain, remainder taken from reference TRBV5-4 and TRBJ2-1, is ETGVTQSPTHLIKTRGQQVTLRCSSQSGHNTVSWYQQALGQGPQFIFQYYREEENGRGNFPPRFSGLQFPNYSSELNVNALELDDSALYLCASSPDRGYNEQFFGPGTRLTVL.

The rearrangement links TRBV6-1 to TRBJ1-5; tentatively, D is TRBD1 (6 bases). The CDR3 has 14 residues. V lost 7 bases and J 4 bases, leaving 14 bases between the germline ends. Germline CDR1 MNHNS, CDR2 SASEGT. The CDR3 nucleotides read TGTGCCAGCAAAACGACAGGAGATAATCAGCCCCAGCATTTT. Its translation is CASKTTGDNQPQHF.

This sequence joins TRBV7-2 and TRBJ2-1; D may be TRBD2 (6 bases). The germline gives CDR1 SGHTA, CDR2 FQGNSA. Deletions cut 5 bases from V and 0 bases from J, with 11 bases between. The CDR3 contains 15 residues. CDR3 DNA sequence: TGTGCCAGCAGCCTAGGAGGGCCCTCCTACAATGAGCAGTTCTTC. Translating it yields CASSLGGPSYNEQFF.